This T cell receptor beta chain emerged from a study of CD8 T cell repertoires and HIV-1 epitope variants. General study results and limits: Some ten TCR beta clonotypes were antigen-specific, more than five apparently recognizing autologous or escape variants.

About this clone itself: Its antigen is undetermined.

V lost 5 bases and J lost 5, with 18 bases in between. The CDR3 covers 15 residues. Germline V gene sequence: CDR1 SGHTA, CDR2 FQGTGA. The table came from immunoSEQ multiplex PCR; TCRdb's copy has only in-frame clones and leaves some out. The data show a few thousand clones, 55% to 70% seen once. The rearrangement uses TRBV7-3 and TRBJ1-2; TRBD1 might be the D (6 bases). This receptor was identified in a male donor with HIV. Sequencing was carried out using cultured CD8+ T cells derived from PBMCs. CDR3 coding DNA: TGTGCCAGCAGCCGCGAGGGGGGCGCGGGATATGGCTACACCTTC. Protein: CASSREGGAGYGYTF. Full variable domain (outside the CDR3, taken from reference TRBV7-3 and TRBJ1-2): GAGVSQTPSNKVTEKGKYVELRCDPISGHTALYWYRQSLGQGPEFLIYFQGTGAADDSGLPNDRFFAVRPEGSVSTLKIQRTERGDSAVYLCASSREGGAGYGYTFGSGTRLTVV.